This TCR beta chain was identified during a study of a mutant IDH1 vaccine in newly diagnosed glioma. The length of the CDR3 is 13 residues. Germline V gene data show CDR1 as SGHDT and CDR2 as YYEEEE. V was trimmed by 5 bases and J by 5 bases, leaving 13 bases between them. The repertoire was sequenced with immunoSEQ multiplex PCR; TCRdb's copy has only in-frame clones and lacks some. The sample contains some 61,000 clones, roughly 84% of which appear only once. A word on this clone: Its antigen remains unknown.

The time point was: week 35, safety follow-up. All doses held 300 ug of mutant IDH1 20-mer peptide, with topical imiquimod. Sequencing was performed on PBMCs, taken from a glioma patient whose treatment included an IDH1 peptide vaccine. The chain combines TRBV5-6 with TRBJ2-5; possible D gene TRBD2, 6 bases. The source of this sequence is a man between 18 and 35 years old with glioma. The DNA for the CDR3 is TGTGCCAGCAGGCCTCTAGCGCGGGAGACCCAGTACTTC. It encodes CASRPLARETQYF.